This T cell receptor beta chain was recorded in a study of CD8+CD57+ T cells in acquired aplastic anemia. V was pared by 3 bases and J by 2 bases, with 10 bases between. The CDR3 consists of 13 residues. The germline V gene encodes CDR1 SQVTM and CDR2 ANQGSEA. Genomic DNA constituted the template upon which TCR beta VDJ and CDR3 profiling was performed. TCRdb re-analysed the reads in MiXCR, keeping a single row per CDR3 protein. The table includes about 160,000 distinct CDR3 sequences, about 70% detected once. Before being chosen for sequencing, patients had shown CD8+CD57+ cell expansion by flow cytometry. The table lists this clonotype with a few counts.

The sequenced sample consisted of sorted CD4+, CD8+, or CD8+CD57+ T cells (not recorded which) from PBMCs. This sequence was found in a human donor with aplastic anemia. The V call is TRBV29-1, the J call TRBJ1-2, with D uncertain. CDR3 protein: CSVERVKNYGYTF. The CDR3 DNA is TGCAGCGTTGAGCGTGTTAAAAACTATGGCTACACCTTC.